The source of this T cell receptor beta chain is a study of tumor-infiltrating lymphocytes in localized non-small cell lung cancer. Overall study: Several tumor histologies, both smoking statuses, and some post-neoadjuvant chemotherapy samples were included.

TCRdb keeps only in-frame clones here, not all; method: immunoSEQ multiplex PCR. The sample shows 25,000 to 35,000 clones, 70% to 90% of them seen only once. In the case of this clone: Antigen unknown.

The study, taken as a whole, reports: Recurrence-free survival showed no association with tumor T-cell fraction. Compared with uninvolved lung, tumors showed higher T cell infiltration by TCRbeta sequencing.

The CDR3 extends over 15 amino acids. Trimming at V came to 5 bases and at J to 6 bases, leaving 7 bases not matched to a gene. Germline CDR1 is LGHNA and CDR2 is YSLEER. The sequencing sample was made of lung tumor tissue. This receptor was taken from a human donor with non-small cell lung cancer. The chain links TRBV4-3 to TRBJ1-4; TRBD1 agrees at 9 bases. As DNA, the CDR3 is TGCGCCAGCAGCGGAGGGACAGGGAAGTATGAAAAACTGTTTTTT. Its translation is CASSGGTGKYEKLFF.